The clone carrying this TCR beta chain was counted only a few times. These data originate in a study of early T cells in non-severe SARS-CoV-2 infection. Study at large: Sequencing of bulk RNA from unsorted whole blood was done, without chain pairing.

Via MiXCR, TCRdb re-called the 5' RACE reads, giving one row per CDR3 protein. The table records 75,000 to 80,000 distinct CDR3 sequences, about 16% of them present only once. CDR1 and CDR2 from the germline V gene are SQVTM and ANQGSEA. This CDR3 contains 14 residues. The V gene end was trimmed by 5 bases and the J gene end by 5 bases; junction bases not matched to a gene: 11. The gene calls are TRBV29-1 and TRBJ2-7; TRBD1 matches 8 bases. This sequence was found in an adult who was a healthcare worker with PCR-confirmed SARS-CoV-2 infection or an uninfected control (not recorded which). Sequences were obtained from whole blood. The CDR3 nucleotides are TGCAGCGTTTCCCCTGAAGCAGGGGGCGACGAGCAGTACTTC. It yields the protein CSVSPEAGGDEQYF.